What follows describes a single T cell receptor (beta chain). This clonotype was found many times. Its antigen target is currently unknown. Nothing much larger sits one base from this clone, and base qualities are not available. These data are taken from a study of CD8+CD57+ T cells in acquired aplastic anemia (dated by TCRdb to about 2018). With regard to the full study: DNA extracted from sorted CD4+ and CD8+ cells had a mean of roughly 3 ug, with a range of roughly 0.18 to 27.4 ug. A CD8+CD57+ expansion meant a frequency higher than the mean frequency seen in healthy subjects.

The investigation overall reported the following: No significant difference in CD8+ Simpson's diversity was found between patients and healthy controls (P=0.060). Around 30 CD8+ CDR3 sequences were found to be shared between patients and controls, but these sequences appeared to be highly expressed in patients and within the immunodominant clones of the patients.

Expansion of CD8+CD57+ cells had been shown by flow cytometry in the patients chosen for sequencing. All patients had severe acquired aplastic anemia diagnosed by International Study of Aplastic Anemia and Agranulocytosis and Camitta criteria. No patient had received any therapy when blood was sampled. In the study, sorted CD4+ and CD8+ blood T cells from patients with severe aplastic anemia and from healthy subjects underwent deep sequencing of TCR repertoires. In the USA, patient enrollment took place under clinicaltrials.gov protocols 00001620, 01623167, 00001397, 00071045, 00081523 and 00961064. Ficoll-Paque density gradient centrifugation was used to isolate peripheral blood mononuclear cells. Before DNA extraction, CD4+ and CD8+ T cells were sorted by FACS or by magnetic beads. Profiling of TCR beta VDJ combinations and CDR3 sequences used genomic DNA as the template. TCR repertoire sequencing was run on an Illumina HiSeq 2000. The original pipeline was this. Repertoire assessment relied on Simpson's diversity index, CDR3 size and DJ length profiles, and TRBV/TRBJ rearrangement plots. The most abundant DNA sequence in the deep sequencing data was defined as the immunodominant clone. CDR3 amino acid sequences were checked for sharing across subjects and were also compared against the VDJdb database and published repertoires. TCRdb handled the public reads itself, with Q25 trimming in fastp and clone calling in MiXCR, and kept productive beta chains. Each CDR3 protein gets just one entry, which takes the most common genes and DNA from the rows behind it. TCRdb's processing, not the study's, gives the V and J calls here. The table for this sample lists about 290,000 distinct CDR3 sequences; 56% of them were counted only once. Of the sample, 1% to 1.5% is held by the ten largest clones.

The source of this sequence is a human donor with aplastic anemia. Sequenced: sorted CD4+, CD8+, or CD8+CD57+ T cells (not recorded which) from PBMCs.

The encoded CDR3 is CASSYTFATNEKLFF. In nucleotide form, the sequence is TGTGCCAGCAGTTACACGTTTGCAACTAATGAAAAACTGTTTTTT. The rearrangement joined TRBV6-5 to TRBJ1-4, with no reliable assignment of the D segment. The CDR3 numbers 15 residues from cysteine through phenylalanine. Only CDR3 DNA remains: 45 bases, in frame from the first base. CDR1 and CDR2 are read off the germline V gene as MNHEY and SVGAGI. At the junction V is shortened by 2 bases and J by 0 bases, with 7 bases in between.